A single sample gave rise to the 20 T cell receptor beta chains below, sequenced in a study of blood T cell repertoires in COVID-19 (dated by TCRdb to about 2020). Library preparation used the immunoSEQ multiplex PCR assay. TCRdb provides this immuneACCESS table in a form limited to in-frame rearrangements. Some clones are lacking; in checked studies, under half of them reflect an unresolved V gene, and why the rest are absent is not known. The sample table shows some 280,000 clones, and around 81% are seen once. The top ten constitute 4.1% of the sample. The sample taken for sequencing was peripheral blood. The receptors originated from a woman in her fifties or sixties with active or convalescent COVID-19.

This clone was counted between two and nine times. V gene TRBV9 combines with J gene TRBJ1-6; D ambiguous. The CDR3 contains 17 residues. Germline values: CDR1 SGDLS, CDR2 YYNGEE. V was pared by 0 bases and J by 7 bases, with 17 bases between. CDR3 sequence reads: CASSVGKEAVWNSPLHF. The CDR3 DNA is TGTGCCAGCAGCGTAGGTAAGGAGGCCGTCTGGAATTCACCCCTCCACTTT. The full variable domain, completed using reference TRBV9 and TRBJ1-6, is DSGVTQTPKHLITATGQRVTLRCSPRSGDLSVYWYQQSLDQGLQFLIQYYNGEERAKGNILERFSAQQFPDLHSELNLSSLELGDSALYFCASSVGKEAVWNSPLHFGNGTRLTVT.

The chain employs TRBV6-6 and TRBJ1-2; tentative D call: TRBD1 (6 bases). The V end lost 5 bases, the J end lost 4 bases, and 14 bases lay between the germline ends. The CDR3 spans 14 residues. Germline V gene lookup returns CDR1 MNHNY and CDR2 SVGAGI (reference sequence). The CDR3 DNA reads as TGTGCCAGCAGTCCCGCCGGGACATCCTATGGCTACACCTTC. This encodes CASSPAGTSYGYTF.

The chain couples TRBV7-6 to TRBJ1-3, with D maybe TRBD1 (6 bases). The V end was cut by 5 bases, the J end by 0 bases, with 11 bases between. Germline V CDR1 and CDR2: SGHVS, FNYEAQ. The CDR3 runs to 15 residues. The CDR3 bases are TGTGCCAGCAGCGTCACAGGGAGCTCTGGAAACACCATATATTTT. This translates into CASSVTGSSGNTIYF.

The chain recombines TRBV28 with TRBJ2-5; D call uncertain. With 3 bases removed from V and 0 bases from J, the gap between germline ends came to 5 bases. Germline CDR1 reads MDHEN; CDR2 reads SYDVKM. This CDR3 region has 13 residues. CDR3 nucleotide sequence: TGTGCCAGCAGTTTGAGGAACCAAGAGACCCAGTACTTC. Its translation: CASSLRNQETQYF.

This sequence joins TRBV5-8 and TRBJ2-1; 11 bases line up with TRBD2. CDR1 and CDR2 from the germline V gene are SGHTS and YDEGEE. CDR3 length equals 16 residues. V trimming: 4 bases; J trimming: 10 bases; junction bases outside the gene matches: 13. CDR3 coding DNA: TGTGCCAGCAGCCGGAGGGGGACTAGCGGTTTTGGGGAGCAGTTCTTC. It yields the protein CASSRRGTSGFGEQFF.

This chain links TRBV5-1 with TRBJ2-3; 14 bases fit TRBD2. Per the germline V gene, CDR1 is SGHRS and CDR2 is YFSETQ. The CDR3 spans 17 residues. The junction had 10 bases not matched to a gene; V was cut back by 4 bases and J by 6 bases. CDR3: CASSARPGLAGADTQYF. CDR3 in DNA: TGCGCCAGCAGCGCGCGGCCGGGACTAGCGGGAGCGGATACGCAGTATTTT.

CDR3 amino acids: CAWTLGSSQPQHF. CDR3 coding DNA: TGTGCCTGGACCTTGGGGAGCAGCCAGCCCCAGCATTTT. The V gene is TRBV30, the J gene TRBJ1-5; D is undetermined. Trimming pared 4 bases from V and 7 bases from J, leaving 14 bases between. The CDR3 spans 13 residues. Germline V CDR1 and CDR2: GTSNPN, SVGIG (reference sequence).

The genes are TRBV13 and TRBJ2-1; TRBD2 agrees at 13 bases. The junction had 1 base not matched to a gene; V was cut back by 1 base and J by 1 base. This CDR3 contains 17 residues. Germline V lookup: CDR1 PRHDT, CDR2 FYEKMQ (reference sequence). CDR3 protein: CASSLATSGRSYNEQFF. The CDR3 DNA reads TGTGCCAGCAGCTTAGCGACTAGCGGGAGGTCCTACAATGAGCAGTTCTTC.

This clone was observed once. Different DNA sequences within this sample yield the same CDR3. The chain couples TRBV3-1 (or the pseudogene TRBV3-2) to TRBJ1-6, with D perhaps TRBD1 (5 bases). Germline-derived CDR1 and CDR2 are LGHDT and YNNKEL (reference sequence). Trimming stripped 1 base from V and 4 bases from J, with 8 bases between. The CDR3 spans 15 residues. For the CDR3, the DNA is TGTGCCAGCAGCCAAGGGGGCGATTATAATTCACCCCTCCACTTT. This encodes CASSQGGDYNSPLHF.

V is TRBV7-9 and J is TRBJ1-4; unclear D gene. Germline CDR1 and CDR2: SEHNR and FQNEAQ (reference sequence). The CDR3 covers 13 residues. Trimming removed 4 bases from V and 3 bases from J, with 6 bases in between. In DNA form, the CDR3 reads TGTGCCAGCAGCTCCGGGGCTAATGAAAAACTGTTTTTT. It is translated as CASSSGANEKLFF. The entire variable domain, with the rest obtained from reference TRBV7-9 and TRBJ1-4, is as follows: DTGVSQNPRHKITKRGQNVTFRCDPISEHNRLYWYRQTLGQGPEFLTYFQNEAQLEKSRLLSDRFSAERPKGSFSTLEIQRTEQGDSAMYLCASSSGANEKLFFGSGTQLSVL.

The chain is built from TRBV29-1 and TRBJ2-3; D is uncertain. The V end lost 3 bases, the J end lost 6 bases, and 13 bases lay between the germline ends. The CDR3 spans 13 residues. Germline loops: CDR1 SQVTM, CDR2 ANQGSEA. The CDR3 DNA reads TGCAGCGTTGATGGTAGTGAAGTGGATACGCAGTATTTT. Protein sequence: CSVDGSEVDTQYF.

This sequence joins TRBV24-1 and TRBJ2-5, with 8 bases lining up with TRBD1. Germline values: CDR1 KGHDR, CDR2 SFDVKD. J gave up 4 bases and V 6 bases, and 3 bases lay outside the gene matches. The CDR3 is made up of 13 amino acids. CDR3 coding DNA: TGTGCCACCAGTCAGGGGGCGAGAGAGACCCAGTACTTC. It specifies CATSQGARETQYF.

The chain carries TRBV2 and TRBJ1-4; a possible D gene is TRBD1 (5 bases). This CDR3 has 16 residues. V shed 3 bases and J shed 8 bases, with 19 bases lying between them. From germline, CDR1 is SNHLY and CDR2 FYNNEI. Written as DNA, the CDR3 is TGTGCCAGCAGTGAGGCCCCCCCTCAGGGTGGAGAAAAACTGTTTTTT. It is translated as CASSEAPPQGGEKLFF.

The chain combines TRBV23-1 with TRBJ2-7; 8 bases match TRBD1. TRBV23-1 is an open reading frame, and its role is uncertain. V shed 7 bases, J shed 3 bases, and the junction held 11 bases outside the gene matches. The CDR3 totals 15 residues. The CDR3 bases are TGCGCCAGCACCCCAGGTATCAGGGGGCACTACGAGCAGTACTTC. This codes for CASTPGIRGHYEQYF.

This chain uses TRBV5-1 with TRBJ2-2, with D tentatively TRBD2 (6 bases). Trimming shortened V by 3 bases and J by 6 bases, and 9 bases separated the two germline ends. CDR1 SGHRS and CDR2 YFSETQ come from the germline V gene. The CDR3 spans 13 residues. The CDR3 is CASSWDFSGELFF. Here the CDR3 DNA reads TGCGCCAGCAGCTGGGACTTTTCCGGGGAGCTGTTTTTT.

Here the CDR3 reads CASSIPQAVSYTF. CDR3 sequence (DNA): TGTGCCAGTAGTATCCCACAGGCCGTTTCCTACACCTTC. The chain joins TRBV19 to TRBJ1-2; D possibly corresponds to TRBD1 (5 bases). Germline V gene data show CDR1 as LNHDA and CDR2 as SQIVND (reference sequence). This CDR3 contains 13 residues. Trimming shortened V by 3 bases and J by 10 bases, and 15 bases separated the two germline ends.

This clone was found a few times. The rearrangement links TRBV14 to TRBJ1-2; 8 bases align to TRBD1. Germline trimming cut 0 bases from V and 7 bases from J; bases unmatched to any gene: 7. This CDR3 has 15 amino acids. Germline lookup yields CDR1 SGHDN and CDR2 FVKESK. The CDR3 loop is CASSQDQTGAGGYTF. The CDR3, as DNA: TGTGCCAGCAGCCAAGATCAGACAGGGGCGGGTGGCTACACCTTC.

V is TRBV5-4 and J is TRBJ2-5; maybe TRBD2 (5 bases). Germline loops: CDR1 SGHNT, CDR2 YYREEE (reference sequence). Trimming removed 7 bases at V and 5 bases at J, with 12 bases between. The CDR3 has 12 amino acids. DNA of the CDR3: TGTGCCAGCGGTGGTTGGGAGGAGACCCAGTACTTC. This gives the protein CASGGWEETQYF.

This clone came up once. J is TRBJ1-3 and V is TRBV30; weak D call: TRBD1 (5 bases). Germline values: CDR1 GTSNPN, CDR2 SVGIG (reference sequence). The CDR3 is 12 residues long. The CDR3 DNA is TGTGCATCCCAGGGAGGCGGAAACACCATATATTTT. The encoded protein is CASQGGGNTIYF.

This chain joins TRBV2 and TRBJ2-7, with D perhaps TRBD1 (6 bases). The CDR3 loop spans 12 amino acids. The V gene lost 5 bases and the J gene lost 2 bases, with 7 bases spanning the gap. Germline CDR1 is SNHLY and CDR2 is FYNNEI. The CDR3 spells CASSRTAYEQYF. The CDR3 DNA sequence: TGTGCCAGCAGTCGGACAGCCTACGAGCAGTACTTC.